Each of the 23 T cell receptor beta chains below was sequenced from the same sample in a study of cytomegalovirus exposure and HLA in healthy donors. With 60 Vbeta and 13 Jbeta primers, the PCR was carried out. Data came from immunoSEQ multiplex PCR; TCRdb stores just in-frame clones and leaves some out. The sample contains around 140,000 clones, approximately 78% of which appear only once. The sequenced sample was PBMCs. The receptors here all came from a young woman in good health and CMV-seropositive.

The chain has TRBV6-5 and TRBJ1-2, with D tentatively TRBD1 (6 bases). Germline V gene lookup returns CDR1 MNHEY and CDR2 SVGAGI. The CDR3 runs to 15 residues. Trimming stripped 5 bases from V and 2 bases from J, with 15 bases between. The CDR3 nucleotides are TGTGCCAGCAGTGGTATGCGGGGGCTCAACTATGGCTACACCTTC. Protein: CASSGMRGLNYGYTF.

The V gene is TRBV27, the J gene TRBJ1-6; D is unclear. The CDR3 runs 17 residues. Trimming stripped 0 bases from V and 2 bases from J, with 11 bases between. CDR1 and CDR2 from the germline V gene are MNHEY and SMNVEV (reference sequence). The DNA for the CDR3 is TGTGCCAGCAGTTTATCGTCTGAGTCGACCTATAATTCACCCCTCCACTTT. It specifies CASSLSSESTYNSPLHF.

The chain employs TRBV10-3 and TRBJ2-7; 10 bases are a match to TRBD2. Trimming took 4 bases from V and 1 from J; bases not matched to a gene: 7. Germline loops: CDR1 ENHRY, CDR2 SYGVKD. There are 16 residues in the CDR3. The CDR3 nucleotides are TGTGCCATCAGTGCCTTCGGTAGCGGGGGGTCCTACGAGCAGTACTTC. Its protein product is CAISAFGSGGSYEQYF.

The rearrangement uses TRBV7-8 and TRBJ2-7; 8 positions agree with TRBD1. Germline values: CDR1 SGHVS, CDR2 FQNEAQ. The CDR3 consists of 15 residues. V shed 3 bases, J shed 2 bases, and the junction held 6 bases outside the gene matches. CDR3 nucleotides: TGTGCCAGCAGCTTTGGACAGGGTATCGCCTACGAGCAGTACTTC. This gives the protein CASSFGQGIAYEQYF. The entire variable domain, with the rest obtained from reference TRBV7-8 and TRBJ2-7, is as follows: GAGVSQSPRYKVAKRGQDVALRCDPISGHVSLFWYQQALGQGPEFLTYFQNEAQLDKSGLPSDRFFAERPEGSVSTLKIQRTQQEDSAVYLCASSFGQGIAYEQYFGPGTRLTVT.

This clone was recorded only once. The chain uses TRBV6-1 and TRBJ1-6; no reliable D call. Germline lookup yields CDR1 MNHNS and CDR2 SASEGT. The CDR3 is made up of 14 amino acids. The CDR3 DNA reads TGTGCGTGCAGCCCGGGAGGAATTAATTCACCCCTCCACTTT. Translation gives CACSPGGINSPLHF.

The J gene is TRBJ1-3, the V gene TRBV28, with a possible D match to TRBD1 (5 bases). The V end was cut by 5 bases, the J end by 4 bases, with 15 bases between. The germline V gene has CDR1 MDHEN and CDR2 SYDVKM. The length of the CDR3 is 15 residues. CDR3 sequence: CASSPLLGGGNTIYF. CDR3 sequence (DNA): TGTGCCAGCAGTCCCCTTTTGGGGGGAGGAAACACCATATATTTT.

This chain connects TRBV5-4 to TRBJ1-3; D gene ambiguous. V dropped 4 bases and J dropped 0 bases, with 11 bases sitting between them. Germline lookup yields CDR1 SGHNT and CDR2 YYREEE (reference sequence). The CDR3 runs to 15 residues. The CDR3 spells CASSDLRISGNTIYF. Written as DNA, the CDR3 is TGTGCCAGCAGCGACTTAAGGATCTCTGGAAACACCATATATTTT.

The gene calls are TRBV19 and TRBJ2-1; 9 nucleotides match TRBD2. The CDR3 totals 15 residues. V gave up 3 bases and J gave up 9 bases; unmatched junction bases: 9. In germline, CDR1 is LNHDA, CDR2 SQIVND (reference sequence). CDR3 region: CASSMVAGGVGEQFF. CDR3 bases: TGTGCCAGTAGTATGGTTGCGGGGGGGGTAGGTGAGCAGTTCTTC.

This clone is a singleton in its sample. A much larger clone differs from this one at a single base, so this may be a read error. This chain joins TRBV30 and TRBJ2-7; a possible D gene is TRBD2 (6 bases). V lost 2 bases and J lost 2, with 13 bases in between. Germline CDR1 GTSNPN, CDR2 SVGIG (reference sequence). The CDR3 is 14 residues long. This CDR3 reads CAWSTGDRPYEQYF. The CDR3 region has the DNA TGTGCCTGGAGTACGGGGGACCGCCCCTACGAGCAGTACTTC.

The genes are TRBV5-4 and TRBJ2-4, with 7 nucleotides matching TRBD1. Trimming at V came to 3 bases and at J to 12 bases, leaving 12 bases not matched to a gene. This CDR3 region has 14 residues. The germline V gene encodes CDR1 SGHNT and CDR2 YYREEE (reference sequence). DNA for the CDR3: TGTGCCAGCAGCTGGACCGGAGACGGGGACAGTCAGTACTTC. Its translation: CASSWTGDGDSQYF.

CDR3 sequence: CASSNQGYTGELFF. CDR3 sequence (DNA): TGTGCCAGTAGTAACCAGGGATACACCGGGGAGCTGTTTTTT. The rearrangement uses TRBV19 and TRBJ2-2, with a possible D match to TRBD1 (5 bases). The CDR3 covers 14 residues. With 4 bases removed from V and 3 bases from J, the gap between germline ends came to 9 bases. CDR1 and CDR2 (germline): LNHDA, SQIVND (reference sequence).

The chain joins TRBV19 to TRBJ2-1; maybe TRBD2 (5 bases). Germline V CDR1 and CDR2: LNHDA, SQIVND (reference sequence). Trimming pared 1 base from V and 8 bases from J, leaving 12 bases between. The CDR3 runs to 14 residues. The CDR3 region is CASSIARGVHEQFF. CDR3 DNA sequence: TGTGCCAGTAGTATAGCCCGGGGAGTACATGAGCAGTTCTTC.

The chain has TRBV5-1 and TRBJ2-1; 13 bases match TRBD2. The CDR3 is 17 residues long. The germline V gene has CDR1 SGHRS and CDR2 YFSETQ. Trimming removed 3 bases from V and 4 bases from J; junction bases left unmatched: 7. CDR3 nucleotide sequence: TGCGCCAGCAGCTACGGACTAGCGGGGGCCCTATACAATGAGCAGTTCTTC. This translates into CASSYGLAGALYNEQFF.

The chain is built from TRBV7-2 and TRBJ1-5; D not resolved. Trimming left V 5 bases short and J 3 bases short, with 14 bases between. The CDR3 spans 15 residues. The germline V gene has CDR1 SGHTA and CDR2 FQGNSA. The DNA of the CDR3 is TGTGCCAGCAGCAACAGAATAGGAAACAATCAGCCCCAGCATTTT. This sequence encodes CASSNRIGNNQPQHF.

The genes are TRBV5-6 and TRBJ1-5; possible D gene TRBD1, 5 bases. From germline, CDR1 is SGHDT and CDR2 YYEEEE. The CDR3 contains 19 residues. V was cut by 4 bases and J by 2 bases, with 25 bases left in between. Here the CDR3 DNA reads TGTGCCAGCAGCCTTGGACAATATGAGGTTGAAGTTCGCAATCAGCCCCAGCATTTT. Translation gives CASSLGQYEVEVRNQPQHF.

The chain links TRBV7-9 to TRBJ2-3; TRBD2 might be the D (6 bases). CDR1 and CDR2 (germline): SEHNR, FQNEAQ (reference sequence). The germline V and J ends were trimmed by 5 bases and 0 bases, with 12 bases remaining between them. This CDR3 has 15 residues. CDR3 bases: TGTGCCAGCAGCAAGGAGGGACTTAGCACAGATACGCAGTATTTT. Residues: CASSKEGLSTDTQYF.

The rearrangement uses TRBV27 and TRBJ2-3; 14 bases align to TRBD2. The germline gives CDR1 MNHEY, CDR2 SMNVEV (reference sequence). Trimming at V came to 5 bases and at J to 1 base, leaving 14 bases not matched to a gene. CDR3 length: 20 amino acids. The CDR3 protein is CASSERLGTSGGGRTDTQYF. The CDR3 region has the DNA TGTGCCAGCAGTGAGAGGCTAGGGACTAGCGGGGGAGGCCGCACAGATACGCAGTATTTT.

In this sample, this clone turned up a few times. The chain links TRBV11-2 to TRBJ1-3, with 7 bases identical to TRBD1. Germline CDR1 is SGHAT and CDR2 is FQNNGV. The CDR3 contains 13 residues. V shed 4 bases, J shed 7 bases, and the junction held 4 bases outside the gene matches. The CDR3 region has the DNA TGTGCCAGCAGCTCAGGGACAGTTAACACCATATATTTT. Encoded protein: CASSSGTVNTIYF.

This sequence joins TRBV7-8 and TRBJ2-7; tentatively, D is TRBD1 (5 bases). Germline CDR1 is SGHVS and CDR2 is FQNEAQ. The CDR3 extends over 15 amino acids. Trimming left V 1 base short and J 5 bases short, with 15 bases between. CDR3 loop: CASSLEGTGLDEQYF. The CDR3 DNA follows: TGTGCCAGCAGCTTAGAGGGAACAGGTCTCGACGAGCAGTACTTC.

The chain employs TRBV30 and TRBJ1-5, with 10 bases identical to TRBD1. The CDR3 contains 15 residues. Trimming at V came to 3 bases and at J to 2 bases, leaving 4 bases not matched to a gene. Germline V lookup: CDR1 GTSNPN, CDR2 SVGIG (reference sequence). CDR3 sequence reads: CAWRAGTGGNQPQHF. The CDR3 DNA sequence: TGTGCCTGGAGGGCCGGGACAGGGGGCAATCAGCCCCAGCATTTT. The whole variable domain, filled in from reference TRBV30 and TRBJ1-5, reads SQTIHQWPATLVQPVGSPLSLECTVEGTSNPNLYWYRQAAGRGLQLLFYSVGIGQISSEVPQNLSASRPQDRQFILSSKKLLLSDSGFYLCAWRAGTGGNQPQHFGDGTRLSIL.

The chain combines TRBV4-3 with TRBJ1-1; no clear D. This CDR3 contains 16 residues. V lost 0 bases and J 1 base, leaving 12 bases between the germline ends. Germline values: CDR1 LGHNA, CDR2 YSLEER. CDR3 in amino acids: CASSQEWAAGNTEAFF. DNA of the CDR3: TGCGCCAGCAGCCAAGAATGGGCGGCGGGGAACACTGAAGCTTTCTTT.

CDR3 nucleotides: TGTGCCAGCAGGGGGGGACAGGTTGGTAATCAGCCCCAGCATTTT. Translation: CASRGGQVGNQPQHF. The chain is built from TRBV6-1 and TRBJ1-5; 8 bases are shared with TRBD1. There are 15 residues in the CDR3. V gave up 6 bases and J gave up 4 bases; unmatched junction bases: 8. Germline V lookup: CDR1 MNHNS, CDR2 SASEGT.

The chain recombines TRBV11-2 with TRBJ2-5, with 10 positions matching TRBD2. This CDR3 spans 13 amino acids. Germline CDR1 SGHAT, CDR2 FQNNGV. The V gene end was trimmed by 2 bases and the J gene end by 9 bases; junction bases not matched to a gene: 3. The CDR3 DNA sequence: TGTGCCAGCAGCTTAAGTAGCGGGGGGCCCCAGTACTTC. Translation gives CASSLSSGGPQYF.